These 15 T cell receptor beta chains were all obtained from the same sample, sequenced in a study of cytomegalovirus exposure and HLA in healthy donors. Primers for the PCR totalled 60 Vbeta and 13 Jbeta. Clones were sequenced by immunoSEQ multiplex PCR, and TCRdb holds only the in-frame ones, with some missing. The profile shows under 110,000 clones, roughly 80% of them singletons. The specimen was PBMCs. These TCRs come from a man between 60 and 75 years old in good health and CMV-seronegative.

The chain uses TRBV7-6 and TRBJ1-1, with no clear D. The CDR3 spans 13 residues. The germline gives CDR1 SGHVS, CDR2 FNYEAQ. V was cut by 2 bases and J by 1 base, with 5 bases left in between. Here the CDR3 reads CASSLKRNTEAFF. As DNA, the CDR3 is TGTGCCAGCAGCTTAAAGAGGAACACTGAAGCTTTCTTT.

The chain carries TRBV5-1 and TRBJ2-3, with 7 positions matching TRBD2. J was trimmed by 6 bases and V by 0 bases; bases with no gene match: 4. This CDR3 contains 14 residues. Germline V gene sequence: CDR1 SGHRS, CDR2 YFSETQ. The CDR3 spells CASSLEWGGDTQYF. The CDR3 DNA follows: TGCGCCAGCAGCTTGGAGTGGGGGGGGGATACGCAGTATTTT.

The V gene is TRBV28, the J gene TRBJ1-1; D perhaps matches TRBD1 (6 bases). Germline V lookup: CDR1 MDHEN, CDR2 SYDVKM. The CDR3 sequence is 16 residues long. The germline V and J ends were trimmed by 6 bases and 0 bases, with 17 bases remaining between them. CDR3 DNA sequence: TGTGCCAGCAGCGGCCGGGCCCAGGGGTTGAACACTGAAGCTTTCTTT. It translates to CASSGRAQGLNTEAFF.

The chain links TRBV7-2 to TRBJ1-1; TRBD1 might be the D (5 bases). Trimming cost V 5 bases and J 0 bases, with 10 bases left between them. This CDR3 comprises 14 residues. Germline CDR1 is SGHTA and CDR2 is FQGNSA. The CDR3 sequence is CASSRQGLNTEAFF. The CDR3 coding sequence is TGTGCCAGCAGCCGTCAGGGCCTGAACACTGAAGCTTTCTTT.

The chain employs TRBV7-2 and TRBJ2-5, with 14 bases fitting TRBD2. With 4 bases clipped from V and 5 bases from J, the junction kept 6 bases outside the gene matches. The CDR3 has 16 residues. Per germline, CDR1 SGHTA and CDR2 FQGNSA. The CDR3 DNA follows: TGTGCCAGCAGCTCTGGACTAGCGGGGGGTGCCGAGACCCAGTACTTC. Translated: CASSSGLAGGAETQYF.

This chain uses TRBV19 with TRBJ1-6; the D gene is possibly TRBD1 (5 bases). Trimming pared 7 bases from V and 7 bases from J, leaving 20 bases between. CDR1 is LNHDA, CDR2 SQIVND, per germline (reference sequence). The length of the CDR3 is 16 residues. The CDR3 spells CASTKSWTGGNSPLHF. The CDR3 DNA is TGTGCCAGTACTAAATCCTGGACCGGGGGGAATTCACCCCTCCACTTT. Using reference TRBV19 and TRBJ1-6 for the parts outside the CDR3, the full variable domain is DGGITQSPKYLFRKEGQNVTLSCEQNLNHDAMYWYRQDPGQGLRLIYYSQIVNDFQKGDIAEGYSVSREKKESFPLTVTSAQKNPTAFYLCASTKSWTGGNSPLHFGNGTRLTVT.

This clone occurred once. The rearrangement links TRBV6-5 to TRBJ1-5; perhaps TRBD1 as D (5 bases). This CDR3 region has 15 residues. V lost 5 bases, J lost 2 bases, and 13 bases lay in between. The germline gives CDR1 MNHEY, CDR2 SVGAGI. The CDR3 reads CASSPWGEGNQPQHF. The CDR3 DNA sequence: TGTGCCAGCAGTCCGTGGGGGGAGGGCAATCAGCCCCAGCATTTT.

The chain is built from TRBV5-1 and TRBJ2-5; 7 bases match TRBD1. Germline trimming cut 3 bases from V and 4 bases from J; bases unmatched to any gene: 3. The length of the CDR3 is 13 residues. Looked up from germline, CDR1 is SGHRS and CDR2 is YFSETQ. CDR3 DNA sequence: TGCGCCAGCAGCTCACAGGGGACAGAGACCCAGTACTTC. This encodes CASSSQGTETQYF.

The chain links TRBV19 to TRBJ1-5, with D unresolved. V was pared by 1 base and J by 11 bases, with 15 bases between. The V gene's germline CDR1 is LNHDA and CDR2 SQIVND (reference sequence). The length of the CDR3 is 14 residues. CDR3 loop: CASSIVGRQSAQHF. CDR3 DNA: TGTGCCAGTAGTATAGTCGGCAGACAATCAGCCCAGCATTTT.

The chain couples TRBV5-6 to TRBJ2-5; 8 bases fit TRBD2. The germline V gene encodes CDR1 SGHDT and CDR2 YYEEEE. CDR3 length: 14 residues. J was trimmed by 0 bases and V by 4 bases; bases with no gene match: 2. This CDR3 reads CASSPGRDQETQYF. In DNA, the CDR3 is TGTGCCAGCAGCCCCGGGAGGGACCAAGAGACCCAGTACTTC. Together with reference TRBV5-6 and TRBJ2-5, the CDR3 gives the full variable domain: DAGVTQSPTHLIKTRGQQVTLRCSPKSGHDTVSWYQQALGQGPQFIFQYYEEEERQRGNFPDRFSGHQFPNYSSELNVNALLLGDSALYLCASSPGRDQETQYFGPGTRLLVL.

V and J are TRBV5-4 and TRBJ2-3, with D possibly matching TRBD2 (5 bases). The CDR3 contains 15 residues. CDR1 and CDR2 (germline): SGHNT, YYREEE (reference sequence). V gave up 4 bases and J gave up 6 bases, with 18 bases separating them. The CDR3 reads CASSPNVAGPDTQYF. Here the CDR3 DNA reads TGTGCCAGCAGCCCTAATGTGGCGGGCCCCGATACGCAGTATTTT.

The CDR3 region has the DNA TGTGCCAGCAGCCCCATTCCCCAAGGGGCCACCGGGGAGCTGTTTTTT. This gives the protein CASSPIPQGATGELFF. V and J are TRBV5-4 and TRBJ2-2; a possible D gene is TRBD1 (5 bases). With 4 bases removed from V and 4 bases from J, the gap between germline ends came to 17 bases. Germline-derived CDR1 and CDR2 are SGHNT and YYREEE (reference sequence). The CDR3 contains 16 residues.

This clone turned up a few times. The V gene is TRBV4-3, the J gene TRBJ2-1; 13 bases align to TRBD2. After removal of 3 bases from V and 8 bases from J, the junction contained 7 bases not matched to a gene. The CDR3 is 16 residues long. Per the germline V gene, CDR1 is LGHNA and CDR2 is YSLEER. As DNA, the CDR3 is TGCGCCAGCAGCCACCGACTAGCGGGGGGAGGGGATGAGCAGTTCTTC. This translates into CASSHRLAGGGDEQFF.

The chain is built from TRBV28 and TRBJ2-7, with D unclear. V dropped 4 bases and J dropped 3 bases, with 7 bases sitting between them. Germline values: CDR1 MDHEN, CDR2 SYDVKM. The CDR3 loop spans 12 amino acids. DNA for the CDR3: TGTGCCAGCAGTTCCTCCTACTACGAGCAGTACGTC. This sequence encodes CASSSSYYEQYV.

This sequence joins TRBV19 and TRBJ1-2; possible D gene TRBD1, 5 bases. Germline V CDR1 and CDR2: LNHDA, SQIVND (reference sequence). V was shortened by 4 bases and J by 4 bases, with 16 bases between the two germline ends. The CDR3 consists of 15 residues. CDR3 nucleotides: TGTGCCAGTAGTACATCCAGGGCAGGTACCTATGGCTACACCTTC. It specifies CASSTSRAGTYGYTF.